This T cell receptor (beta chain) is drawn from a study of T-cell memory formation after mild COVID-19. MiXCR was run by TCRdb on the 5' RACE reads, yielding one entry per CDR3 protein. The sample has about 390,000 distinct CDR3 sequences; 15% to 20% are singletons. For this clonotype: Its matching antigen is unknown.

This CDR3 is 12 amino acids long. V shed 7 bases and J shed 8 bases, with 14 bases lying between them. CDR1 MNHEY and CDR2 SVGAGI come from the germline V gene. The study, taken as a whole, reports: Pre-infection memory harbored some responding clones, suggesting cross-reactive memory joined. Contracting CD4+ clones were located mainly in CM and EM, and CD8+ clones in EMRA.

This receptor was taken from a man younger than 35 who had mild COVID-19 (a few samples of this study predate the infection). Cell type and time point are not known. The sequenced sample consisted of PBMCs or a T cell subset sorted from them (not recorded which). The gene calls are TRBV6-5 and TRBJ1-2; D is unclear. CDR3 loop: CASNSYGSGYTF. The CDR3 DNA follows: TGTGCCAGCAATAGTTACGGGAGCGGCTACACCTTC.